These T cell receptor beta chains were read from a single sample in a study of OX40 agonist ivuxolimab in advanced cancers. Clones were read by immunoSEQ multiplex PCR, and TCRdb kept only the in-frame ones, dropping some. The table has around 60,000 clones, roughly 81% seen once. This specimen consisted of CD4+ or CD8+ T cells sorted from blood, obtained in a trial of the OX40 agonist ivuxolimab. The receptors here all came from an adult with an advanced solid tumor such as melanoma, head and neck, liver or kidney cancer. Both conserved end residues are part of each CDR3. Each record gives: clone size, V gene, D gene, J gene, CDR3 length, CDR3 protein, CDR3 DNA. D genes are given only for firm matches. Size is omitted from some rows. Given values are once, few, many or a class for expanded clones.

>NA|TRBV30|TRBD2|TRBJ2-3|13
CAWTAGGRDTQYF
TGTGCCTGGACGGCGGGGGGACGGGATACGCAGTATTTT
>once|TRBV5-1|NA|TRBJ2-7|13
CASSRQSSYEQYF
TGCGCCAGCAGCCGACAGAGCTCCTACGAGCAGTACTTC
>NA|TRBV7-2|NA|TRBJ1-6|13
CASSGRGWVTLHF
TGTGCCAGCAGCGGCAGGGGTTGGGTTACCCTCCACTTT
>few|TRBV5-4|TRBD2|TRBJ2-1|15
CASSPRAGIYNEQFF
TGTGCCAGCAGCCCGAGAGCGGGAATCTACAATGAGCAGTTCTTC
>NA|TRBV6-6|NA|TRBJ1-1|15
CASSYTDNHGTEAFF
TGTGCCAGCAGTTACACGGACAATCACGGCACTGAAGCTTTCTTT
>NA|TRBV27|NA|TRBJ2-7|15
CASSDPGRGSYEQYF
TGTGCCAGCAGTGACCCGGGACGTGGCTCTTACGAGCAGTACTTC
>NA|TRBV30|NA|TRBJ2-3|15
CAWSEGDVGTDTQYF
TGTGCCTGGAGTGAGGGGGACGTGGGCACAGATACGCAGTATTTT
>NA|TRBV12-5|NA|TRBJ1-2|17
CASGLERDLRMTYGYTF
TGTGCTAGTGGTTTGGAGCGGGATCTCCGGATGACCTATGGCTACACCTTC
>medium-sized|TRBV6-1|TRBD2|TRBJ2-3|19
CASSGRGLAGGPRTDTQYF
TGTGCCAGCAGTGGCCGAGGACTAGCGGGGGGGCCACGCACAGATACGCAGTATTTT
>medium-sized|TRBV2|NA|TRBJ1-2|11
CASSPFDGYTF
TGTGCCAGCAGTCCCTTTGATGGCTACACCTTC
>NA|TRBV25-1|NA|TRBJ1-2|11
CASGTVYGYTF
TGTGCCAGCGGGACGGTCTATGGCTACACCTTC
>NA|TRBV19|TRBD1|TRBJ2-1|15
CASSTTGTGVREQFF
TGTGCCAGTAGTACAACCGGGACAGGGGTTCGTGAGCAGTTCTTC
>NA|TRBV6-6|NA|TRBJ2-2|11
CASSSPGELFF
TGTGCCAGCAGTTCTCCCGGGGAGCTGTTTTTT
>medium-sized|TRBV27|TRBD2|TRBJ2-7|13
CASTPAGGNEQYF
TGTGCCAGCACCCCCGCGGGGGGGAACGAGCAGTACTTC
>NA|TRBV12-5|TRBD1|TRBJ2-7|14
CASVPGQGAYEQYF
TGTGCTAGTGTCCCGGGACAGGGGGCCTACGAGCAGTACTTC
>NA|TRBV7-3|NA|TRBJ1-4|13
CASSPGPGEKLFF
TGTGCCAGCAGCCCCGGCCCTGGGGAAAAACTGTTTTTT
>NA|TRBV9|TRBD2|TRBJ2-5|16
CASSPSSGRAGETQYF
TGTGCCAGCAGCCCGAGTAGCGGGAGGGCCGGAGAGACCCAGTACTTC
>few|TRBV19|NA|TRBJ2-1|13
CASTPDSYNEQFF
TGTGCCAGTACCCCTGACTCCTACAATGAGCAGTTCTTC
>NA|TRBV6-5|NA|TRBJ1-1|14
CASSYSQGLGEAFF
TGTGCCAGCAGTTACTCGCAGGGGTTGGGTGAAGCTTTCTTT
>NA|TRBV4-1|NA|TRBJ1-4|13
CASSQDRQGQLFF
TGCGCCAGCAGCCAAGATAGGCAGGGGCAACTGTTTTTT
>NA|TRBV5-1|TRBD1|TRBJ1-4|15
CASSLAGTGFEKLFF
TGCGCCAGCAGCTTGGCCGGGACAGGGTTTGAAAAACTGTTTTTT
>NA|TRBV28|NA|TRBJ1-2|14
CASSLSYGNYGYTF
TGTGCCAGCAGTTTAAGCTACGGCAACTATGGCTACACCTTC
>NA|TRBV2|NA|TRBJ2-2|15
CASRLLPASPGELFF
TGTGCCAGCAGGCTTCTACCGGCGTCGCCCGGGGAGCTGTTTTTT